A selection of T cell receptor beta chains follows, all from one sample in a study of OX40 agonist ivuxolimab in advanced cancers. Assay used: immunoSEQ multiplex PCR; TCRdb lists only in-frame clones, some missing. The sample comprises about 35,000 clones, about 90% of which are singletons, and roughly a third rests with the top ten. Sequencing used CD4+ or CD8+ T cells sorted from blood, obtained in a trial of the OX40 agonist ivuxolimab. The receptors derive from an adult with an advanced solid tumor such as melanoma, head and neck, liver or kidney cancer. The CDR3 runs from the conserved cysteine through the conserved F or W. The order of the fields is V gene, D gene, J gene, clone size, CDR3 protein, CDR3 DNA. A D gene is named only where the DNA matches it firmly. Size values are once, few and many counts, or a class for expanded clones, and some rows have none.

TRBV7-9	NA	TRBJ2-7	NA	CASSTGSYEQYF	TGTGCCAGCAGCACCGGCTCCTACGAGCAGTACTTC
TRBV11-2	NA	TRBJ2-3	NA	CASSSDTQYF	TGTGCCAGCAGCTCGGATACGCAGTATTTT
TRBV9	NA	TRBJ2-2	NA	CASSVARYTGELFF	TGTGCCAGCAGCGTAGCTCGCTACACCGGGGAGCTGTTTTTT
TRBV28	NA	TRBJ1-2	NA	CASSLSLGGTEYGYTF	TGTGCCAGCAGTTTATCCCTGGGTGGGACGGAGTATGGCTACACCTTC
TRBV27	NA	TRBJ1-1	NA	CASSTNTGRYTEAFF	TGTGCCAGCAGTACGAACACGGGGCGGTACACTGAAGCTTTCTTT
TRBV27	TRBD2	TRBJ2-7	NA	CASSLAGEGEQYF	TGTGCCAGCTCCCTAGCGGGAGAAGGCGAGCAGTACTTC
TRBV27	NA	TRBJ1-1	NA	CASSLYSRGMNTEAFF	TGTGCCAGCAGTTTATATTCCCGGGGTATGAACACTGAAGCTTTCTTT
TRBV10-1	NA	TRBJ2-7	NA	CASSDGAYEQYF	TGCGCCAGCAGTGATGGAGCCTACGAGCAGTACTTC
TRBV5-6	NA	TRBJ1-3	once	CASSLVDSGNTIYF	TGTGCCAGCAGCTTGGTAGATTCTGGAAACACCATATATTTT
TRBV9	NA	TRBJ2-7	NA	CASRGAGEQYF	TGTGCCAGCCGGGGGGCCGGCGAGCAGTACTTC
TRBV27	TRBD1	TRBJ2-1	NA	CASSYGQGGDEQFF	TGTGCCAGCAGTTACGGACAGGGTGGGGATGAGCAGTTCTTC
TRBV6-5	NA	TRBJ2-5	NA	CASSYMGGLGQETQYF	TGTGCCAGCAGTTACATGGGGGGCTTGGGCCAAGAGACCCAGTACTTC
TRBV4-3	TRBD2	TRBJ2-3	once	CASSQDFSGRPDTQYF	TGCGCCAGCAGCCAAGATTTTAGCGGGAGGCCAGATACGCAGTATTTT
TRBV18	NA	TRBJ1-6	NA	CASSPGYGIANSPLHF	TGTGCCAGCTCACCAGGGTACGGGATCGCCAATTCACCCCTCCACTTT
TRBV29-1	NA	TRBJ2-3	NA	CSVLAENTDTQYF	TGCAGCGTTTTAGCGGAAAACACAGATACGCAGTATTTT
TRBV19	NA	TRBJ1-5	NA	CASSPTVHSNQPQHF	TGTGCCAGCAGTCCGACAGTCCATAGCAATCAGCCCCAGCATTTT
TRBV28	NA	TRBJ1-5	once	CASSLRGNNQPQHF	TGTGCCAGCAGTTTAAGGGGGAACAATCAGCCCCAGCATTTT
TRBV5-6	NA	TRBJ2-5	NA	CASSLAQETQYF	TGTGCCAGCAGCTTGGCCCAAGAGACCCAGTACTTC
TRBV19	NA	TRBJ1-5	NA	CASSIYKGVNQPQHF	TGTGCCAGTAGTATCTACAAAGGGGTCAATCAGCCCCAGCATTTT
TRBV5-6	NA	TRBJ2-1	NA	CASSPTTYNEQFF	TGTGCCAGCAGCCCAACGACCTACAATGAGCAGTTCTTC
TRBV6-1	TRBD1	TRBJ2-5	NA	CASSEELGDREETQYF	TGTGCCAGCAGTGAAGAATTAGGGGACAGGGAAGAGACCCAGTACTTC
TRBV28	TRBD2	TRBJ2-7	NA	CATLGTSGYEQYF	TGTGCCACCCTCGGGACTAGCGGCTACGAGCAGTACTTC
TRBV7-7	NA	TRBJ2-7	NA	CASSLTVGHIYEQYF	TGTGCTAGCAGCTTAACCGTAGGGCACATCTACGAGCAGTACTTC
TRBV11-2	NA	TRBJ1-1	NA	CASSFSEAFF	TGTGCCAGCAGCTTTTCTGAAGCTTTCTTT
TRBV5-1	NA	TRBJ1-1	once	CASSLVVGDAQEAFF	TGCGCCAGCAGCTTGGTTGTGGGTGACGCACAAGAAGCTTTCTTT
TRBV28	NA	TRBJ1-2	NA	CASRYSFYGYTF	TGTGCCAGCAGATACAGTTTCTATGGCTACACCTTC
TRBV4-3	NA	TRBJ2-7	NA	CASSQDQAGYEQYF	TGCGCCAGCAGCCAAGATCAAGCGGGCTACGAGCAGTACTTC
TRBV6-1	NA	TRBJ2-5	once	CASSILVLQETQYF	TGTGCCAGCAGTATCCTAGTCCTCCAAGAGACCCAGTACTTC
TRBV27	TRBD2	TRBJ2-1	NA	CASSLLPLLAGGFSFDNEQFF	TGTGCCAGCAGTTTATTGCCCTTACTAGCGGGAGGGTTCTCCTTCGACAATGAGCAGTTCTTC
TRBV19	TRBD1	TRBJ1-5	once	CASGTGQPNQPQHF	TGTGCCAGTGGGACAGGTCAGCCCAATCAGCCCCAGCATTTT
TRBV27	TRBD2	TRBJ2-7	once	CASSLWGGGIYEQYF	TGTGCCAGCAGTTTATGGGGGGGAGGGATCTACGAGCAGTACTTC
TRBV18	TRBD1	TRBJ1-2	NA	CASSPAGTGGIYGYTF	TGTGCCAGCTCACCAGCCGGGACAGGGGGAATCTATGGCTACACCTTC
TRBV13	TRBD1	TRBJ2-2	NA	CASRGQGISTGELFF	TGTGCCAGCAGGGGACAGGGTATTTCCACCGGGGAGCTGTTTTTT
TRBV27	TRBD2	TRBJ2-5	NA	CASRGLAGLSTETQYF	TGTGCCAGCAGAGGACTAGCGGGCCTGTCGACGGAGACCCAGTACTTC
TRBV29-1	NA	TRBJ2-2	NA	CSVWLLNTGELFF	TGCAGCGTGTGGCTGTTGAACACCGGGGAGCTGTTTTTT